The clone carrying this TCR beta chain is a singleton in its sample. The CDR3 contains 15 residues. V dropped 3 bases and J dropped 4; count of bases not matched to a gene: 6. Germline CDR1 is LGHNA and CDR2 is YSLEER. These data originate in a study of cytomegalovirus exposure and HLA in healthy donors. PCR used 60 Vbeta primers and 13 Jbeta primers. The assay was immunoSEQ multiplex PCR, and TCRdb's table has in-frame clones only and misses some. The sample consists of about 170,000 clones, around 74% of them appearing once. The rearrangement uses TRBV4-3 and TRBJ1-5, with TRBD1 identical over 7 bases. This sequence was found in a female donor in good health and CMV-seronegative. Sequenced sample: PBMCs. The CDR3 protein is CASSQETGINQPQHF. The DNA of the CDR3 is TGCGCCAGCAGCCAGGAGACAGGGATAAATCAGCCCCAGCATTTT.